This TCR beta chain derives from a study of response to subunit inactivated influenza vaccine. Study observations and caveats: The authors put forward the suggestion that each seasonal influenza vaccination may bring in only a limited number of new T cells.

TCRdb re-derived calls from the RT-PCR reads in MiXCR, one entry per CDR3 protein. The sample records around 530,000 distinct CDR3 sequences, 16% being singletons. This clonotype was seen only a few times. Its antigen is unidentified. Germline loops: CDR1 SGHRS, CDR2 YFSETQ. The V and J ends lost 3 bases and 1 base, in that order; junction bases with no gene match: 5. The CDR3 runs 15 residues. The chain carries TRBV5-1 and TRBJ2-3, with 7 bases identical to TRBD1. Sequencing used CD4+ T cells sorted from PBMCs, obtained less than 30 months after vaccination. The receptor was isolated from a man aged 50-75 years who received an inactivated influenza vaccine. In DNA form, the CDR3 reads TGCGCCAGCAGCTCAAGGACAGGTCGCACAGATACGCAGTATTTT. Protein: CASSSRTGRTDTQYF. Full variable domain (missing parts from reference TRBV5-1 and TRBJ2-3): KAGVTQTPRYLIKTRGQQVTLSCSPISGHRSVSWYQQTPGQGLQFLFEYFSETQRNKGNFPGRFSGRQFSNSRSEMNVSTLELGDSALYLCASSSRTGRTDTQYFGPGTRLTVL.